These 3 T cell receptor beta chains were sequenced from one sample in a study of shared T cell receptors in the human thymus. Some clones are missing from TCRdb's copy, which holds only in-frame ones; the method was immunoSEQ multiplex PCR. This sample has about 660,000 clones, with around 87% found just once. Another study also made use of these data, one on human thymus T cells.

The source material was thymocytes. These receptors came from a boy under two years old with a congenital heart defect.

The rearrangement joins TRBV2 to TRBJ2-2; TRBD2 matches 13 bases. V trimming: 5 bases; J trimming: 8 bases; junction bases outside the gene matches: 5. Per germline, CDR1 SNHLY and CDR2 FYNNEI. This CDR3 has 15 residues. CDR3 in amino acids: CASSTGLAGEGELFF. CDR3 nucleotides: TGTGCCAGCAGTACCGGACTAGCGGGAGAAGGGGAGCTGTTTTTT.

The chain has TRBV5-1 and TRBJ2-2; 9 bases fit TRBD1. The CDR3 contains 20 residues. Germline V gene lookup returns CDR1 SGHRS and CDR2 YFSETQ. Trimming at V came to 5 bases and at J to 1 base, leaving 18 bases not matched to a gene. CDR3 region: CASSHSRDRVPLKNTGELFF. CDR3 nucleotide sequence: TGCGCCAGCAGTCATTCCCGGGACAGGGTGCCCCTCAAGAACACCGGGGAGCTGTTTTTT.

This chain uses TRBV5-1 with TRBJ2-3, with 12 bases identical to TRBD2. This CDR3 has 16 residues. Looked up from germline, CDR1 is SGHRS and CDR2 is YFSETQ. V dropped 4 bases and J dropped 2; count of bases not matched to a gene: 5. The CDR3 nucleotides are TGCGCCAGCAGCCTCCTAGCGGGGGGGCCCACAGATACGCAGTATTTT. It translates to CASSLLAGGPTDTQYF.